Listed here is a single TCR beta chain. The antigen it recognizes is unknown. No much larger clone is present one base from it, and per-base qualities are unavailable. The CDR3 goes from the cysteine to the phenylalanine over 15 residues. Only the CDR3 DNA stays, 45 bases, in frame from base 1. The germline V gene (reference sequence) yields SGHKS for CDR1 and YYEKEE for CDR2. The trim is 4 bases for V and 4 bases for J, with a gap of 17 bases between the germline ends. Library method: the immunoSEQ multiplex PCR assay. TCRdb limited this immuneACCESS table to in-frame rearrangements with V and J called. A share of clones is missing; checked studies link under half to unresolved V genes, and the rest is unexplained. This sample has tens of thousands of clones in its table, and around nine tenths of those were observed once. Of the sample, 5.5% to 6.5% falls within the top ten clones. The data derive from a study of T cell changes during pregnancy in multiple sclerosis (dated by TCRdb to the late 2010s). Broadly, across the study: The study looked at changes in the T cell repertoire across pregnancy in women with multiple sclerosis.

The chain was built from TRBV5-5 and TRBJ2-5, with TRBD2 tentatively as D gene (7 bases match). The TCR originated in a female donor in good health, enrolled as a control in a pregnancy study. Sample: CD8+ T cells from peripheral blood mononuclear cells, taken after pregnancy. The CDR3 is CASSTGTSGGETQYF. The nucleotide sequence reads TGTGCCAGCAGCACTGGGACATCGGGGGGAGAGACCCAGTACTTC.